The T cell receptor beta chain described here comes from a study of blood T cell repertoires in COVID-19. Study context: Material from acute and convalescent COVID-19 was sourced from the United States, Italy and Spain. PBMCs, B-cell-depleted T cells, or T cells provided the cDNA or gDNA that made up the material.

The length of the CDR3 is 13 residues. V shed 11 bases, J shed 9 bases, and the junction held 13 bases outside the gene matches. Germline V lookup: CDR1 ENHRY, CDR2 SYGVKD. Authors' analysis steps: Estimation of nucleated cell counts relied on the amplification of reference gene primers. The assay was immunoSEQ multiplex PCR, and TCRdb's table has in-frame clones only and misses some. The V and J calls and clone size are taken from that table; D and trimming were inferred from the DNA. Counted here are approximately 50,000 clones, less than 80% occurring once; the ten biggest clones make up roughly 25%.

The chain carries TRBV10-3 and TRBJ2-1; the match to TRBD1 covers 7 bases. The specimen sequenced was peripheral blood. The receptor was derived from a man aged 65-85 years with acute or convalescent COVID-19. The CDR3 sequence: CAARDQGEGEQFF. The CDR3 DNA is TGTGCCGCCAGGGATCAGGGGGAAGGTGAGCAGTTCTTC.